A selection of T cell receptor beta chains follows, all from one sample in a study of T cell responses to AZD1222 COVID-19 vaccine. The data were produced by immunoSEQ multiplex PCR, yet TCRdb's version contains in-frame clones alone and is incomplete. This table holds about 50,000 clones, about 80% found once. The sample was peripheral blood, taken 28 days after the second AZD1222 dose. The receptors here all came from an adult who received the AZD1222 COVID-19 vaccine. CDR3s include the opening cysteine and the closing phenylalanine or tryptophan. D genes are given only for firm matches. Some rows mark clone size as missing; the rest say once, few, many or name a class of expanded clone.

abundance	v_gene	j_gene	d_gene	CDR3nt	CDR3aa
-	TRBV2	TRBJ2-1	TRBD1	TGTGCCAGCATTTTCGGACAGGGGGTCGTTGAGCAGTTCTTC	CASIFGQGVVEQFF
few	TRBV7-8	TRBJ2-1	TRBD2	TGTGCCAGCAGTCCACTAGCGGGAGGGCCGAGTGAGCAGTTCTTC	CASSPLAGGPSEQFF
-	TRBV3-1/TRBV3-2	TRBJ2-2	TRBD2	TGTGCCAGCAGCCAAGAAGGACTAGCGGGAGTATGCATCGGGGAGCTGTTTTTT	CASSQEGLAGVCIGELFF
-	TRBV6-5	TRBJ1-5	TRBD1	TGTGCCAGCAGTCCCACAGGGGCCCATCAGCCCCAGCATTTT	CASSPTGAHQPQHF
-	TRBV28	TRBJ2-7	-	TGTGCCAGCAGTCTCCCGGGTAAGCCCTACGAGCAGTACTTC	CASSLPGKPYEQYF
-	TRBV7-3	TRBJ1-1	-	TGTGCCAGCAGCTTAAACAGTTACACTGAAGCTTTCTTT	CASSLNSYTEAFF
-	TRBV11-3	TRBJ2-2	TRBD2	TGTGCCAGCAGCCTTGGGCGGGGGTATGGAGATGGCGGGGAGCTGTTTTTT	CASSLGRGYGDGGELFF
-	TRBV6-5	TRBJ1-4	-	TGTGCCAGCAGTTACTCGTTTTCAGGGGTGGATGAAAAACTGTTTTTT	CASSYSFSGVDEKLFF
-	TRBV6-6	TRBJ2-2	-	TGTGCCAGCACCGTGACTCCGACCGGGGAGCTGTTTTTT	CASTVTPTGELFF
-	TRBV14	TRBJ1-1	-	TGTGCCAGCAGCCACCCCAAGGGGTACGCTGAAGCTTTCTTT	CASSHPKGYAEAFF
-	TRBV6-5	TRBJ1-2	-	TGTGCCAGCTCCCCCATGCTTGGGGGCTACACCTTC	CASSPMLGGYTF
-	TRBV5-1	TRBJ2-3	-	TGCGCCAGCAGCTTGGGACTTTACACAGATACGCAGTATTTT	CASSLGLYTDTQYF
-	TRBV7-2	TRBJ1-3	-	TGTGCCAGCAGCCCGGACCTTCGCTCTGGAAACACCATATATTTT	CASSPDLRSGNTIYF
-	TRBV18	TRBJ2-7	-	TGTGCCAGCTCACCGTCCGGGCAAGTATACGAGCAGTACTTC	CASSPSGQVYEQYF
few	TRBV7-9	TRBJ2-3	-	TGTGCCAGCAGCTTACTGGGGAGCGCAGATACGCAGTATTTT	CASSLLGSADTQYF
-	TRBV28	TRBJ2-4	TRBD2	TGTGCCAGCAGTCCCCAGCGGGGGTTAGCCAAAAACATTCAGTACTTC	CASSPQRGLAKNIQYF
-	TRBV5-1	TRBJ1-1	-	TGCGCCAGCAGCTCCGCCCAGAGGGCTGAAGCTTTCTTT	CASSSAQRAEAFF
once	TRBV6-2/TRBV6-3	TRBJ2-7	-	TGTGCCAGCAGTTACTGGGACGAGGGACGCGAGCAGTACTTC	CASSYWDEGREQYF
-	TRBV7-8	TRBJ2-1	TRBD1	TGTGCCAGCAGCTACTCCTCCGGGACAGGGTGGATTAGCTCCTACAATGAGCAGTTCTTC	CASSYSSGTGWISSYNEQFF
-	TRBV28	TRBJ1-1	-	TGTGCCACCGCGGCTAGGGTAATGCTCACTGAAGCTTTCTTT	CATAARVMLTEAFF
medium-sized	TRBV7-8	TRBJ2-7	-	TGTGCCAGCAGCAAAGCCCCCTACGAGCAGTACTTC	CASSKAPYEQYF
-	TRBV28	TRBJ1-2	-	TGTGCCAGCAGTTTACCCGGGGGGTATGGCTACACCTTC	CASSLPGGYGYTF
-	TRBV2	TRBJ1-2	TRBD1	TGTGCCAGGGGGACAGCTAACTATGGCTACACCTTC	CARGTANYGYTF
once	TRBV15	TRBJ1-6	-	TGTGCCACCAGCCCCTCCTTTTCGCGTTCACCCCTCCACTTT	CATSPSFSRSPLHF
-	TRBV5-6	TRBJ2-5	TRBD2	TGTGCCAGCAGGTCGCTAGCGGGGCTAGAGACCCAGTACTTC	CASRSLAGLETQYF
-	TRBV18	TRBJ2-7	-	TGTGCCAGCTCACCGTCCGTGCCCCTGACGGGGAGCTCCTACGAGCAGTACTTC	CASSPSVPLTGSSYEQYF
-	TRBV3-1/TRBV3-2	TRBJ2-2	-	TGTGCCAGCAGCCCTCCGGGACAGAACACCGGGGAGCTGTTTTTT	CASSPPGQNTGELFF
-	TRBV29-1	TRBJ2-7	TRBD2	TGCAGCGTTGTGACTAGCGGGACCACCTACGAGCAGTACTTC	CSVVTSGTTYEQYF
once	TRBV5-1	TRBJ1-1	-	TGCGCCAGCAGCCAGACCGGGGCAACAATGAACACTGAAGCTTTCTTT	CASSQTGATMNTEAFF
-	TRBV6-5	TRBJ1-1	-	TGTGCCAGCACCCGAAAATGGGACACTGAAGCTTTCTTT	CASTRKWDTEAFF
-	TRBV29-1	TRBJ1-4	TRBD1	TGCAGCACTCAGACAGGGGCTAATGAAAAACTGTTTTTT	CSTQTGANEKLFF
-	TRBV7-8	TRBJ1-2	-	TGTGCCAGCAGCACAGGATTGGGCTATGGCTACACCTTC	CASSTGLGYGYTF
-	TRBV11-2	TRBJ2-2	-	TGTGCCAGCAGCCTGCAAGGACGGCGTAACACCGGGGAGCTGTTTTTT	CASSLQGRRNTGELFF
-	TRBV2	TRBJ1-1	-	TGTGCCATCTCAGGGGAGGTGGACACTGAAGCTTTCTTT	CAISGEVDTEAFF
few	TRBV6-5	TRBJ1-3	-	TGTGCCAGTACAGGGTCTGGAAACACCATATATTTT	CASTGSGNTIYF
-	TRBV5-1	TRBJ2-3	TRBD2	TGCGCCAGCAGCTTGGGAGGTAGCGGGGGAACAGATACGCAGTATTTT	CASSLGGSGGTDTQYF
-	TRBV5-6	TRBJ2-7	-	TGTGCCAGCAGCTTCGTCCACCTGCAGGGGTCCTACGAGCAGTACTTC	CASSFVHLQGSYEQYF
once	TRBV3-1/TRBV3-2	TRBJ2-1	TRBD2	TGTGCCAGCAGCCAGAGCGGGAGCTCCTACAATGAGCAGTTCTTC	CASSQSGSSYNEQFF
-	TRBV3-1/TRBV3-2	TRBJ1-3	-	TGTGCCAGCAGCCAAAACTGGCAGGGTCAGATCTCTGGAAACACCATATATTTT	CASSQNWQGQISGNTIYF
-	TRBV10-1	TRBJ1-3	-	TGCGCCAGCAGTGAACGGTCGGTCTCTGGAAACACCATATATTTT	CASSERSVSGNTIYF
-	TRBV10-2	TRBJ2-2	TRBD2	TGCGCCAGCAAGGCTAGCGGGAGTTTGGGCGGGGAGCTGTTTTTT	CASKASGSLGGELFF
-	TRBV4-1	TRBJ2-3	TRBD2	TGCGCCAGCAGCCAAGATCCCCAGCGGGGACTCACAGATACGCAGTATTTT	CASSQDPQRGLTDTQYF
-	TRBV5-1	TRBJ1-4	-	TGCGCCAGCAGTACTACGCCAGGGGATGAAAAACTGTTTTTT	CASSTTPGDEKLFF
-	TRBV6-2/TRBV6-3	TRBJ1-2	-	TGTGCCAGCAGTTCCTCAGGGTCAGCGAACTATGGCTACACCTTC	CASSSSGSANYGYTF
-	TRBV30	TRBJ2-3	-	TGTGCCTGGAGTGTAAAGGCTAGCGATACGCAGTATTTT	CAWSVKASDTQYF